Each of the 21 T cell receptor beta chains below was sequenced from the same sample in a study of T-cell memory formation after mild COVID-19. TCRdb re-analysed the 5' RACE reads in MiXCR, keeping a single row per CDR3 protein. The profile shows 110,000 to 150,000 distinct CDR3 sequences, about 23% of them singletons. Sequenced: PBMCs or a T cell subset sorted from them (not recorded which). The source of these receptors is an adult woman who had mild COVID-19 (a few samples of this study predate the infection). Cell type and time point are not known.

The gene calls are TRBV29-1 and TRBJ2-7, with a tentative D call TRBD1 (6 bases). The germline V gene has CDR1 SQVTM and CDR2 ANQGSEA. The CDR3 loop spans 17 amino acids. V lost 0 bases and J 2 bases, leaving 20 bases between the germline ends. The CDR3 DNA reads TGCAGCGTTGAAGATGGTATAGGGGGACCGCGGCCCTACGAGCAGTACTTC. Its protein is CSVEDGIGGPRPYEQYF.

The CDR3 sequence: CASSVDDSGGPGYEQFF. For the CDR3, the DNA is TGTGCCAGCAGCGTAGACGATAGCGGGGGGCCAGGGTATGAGCAGTTCTTC. The V call is TRBV9, the J call TRBJ2-1, with 10 nucleotides matching TRBD2. This CDR3 spans 17 amino acids. Germline CDR1 SGDLS, CDR2 YYNGEE. The V segment lost 0 bases and the J segment 8 bases; nucleotides outside the gene matches: 11.

In this sample, this clonotype turned up once. The chain couples TRBV7-8 to TRBJ2-1, with 11 nucleotides matching TRBD2. Trimming removed 5 bases from V and 5 bases from J; junction bases left unmatched: 5. This CDR3 spans 15 amino acids. Germline V gene lookup returns CDR1 SGHVS and CDR2 FQNEAQ. As DNA, the CDR3 is TGTGCCAGCAGCCAGGCTAGCGGGAGGAACAATGAGCAGTTCTTC. Its translation is CASSQASGRNNEQFF.

The chain recombines TRBV3-1 with TRBJ2-2; D ambiguous. Germline values: CDR1 LGHDT, CDR2 YNNKEL (reference sequence). The CDR3 is 13 residues long. Trimming took 6 bases from V and 5 from J, leaving 10 bases between them. For the CDR3, the DNA is TGTGCCAGCAGGCCAGTCCTGACCGGGGAGCTGTTTTTT. As protein: CASRPVLTGELFF.

This clonotype was counted a few times. The gene calls are TRBV9 and TRBJ2-1; 10 nucleotides align to TRBD2. Germline-derived CDR1 and CDR2 are SGDLS and YYNGEE. The CDR3 length is 14 residues. V was clipped by 2 bases and J by 9 bases; unmatched bases: 5. CDR3 sequence (DNA): TGTGCCAGCAGCGTCGGGACTAGCGTTGCTGAGCAGTTCTTC. Amino acids: CASSVGTSVAEQFF.

This clonotype was seen a few times. The genes are TRBV24-1 and TRBJ1-5; no definite D call. The CDR3 contains 16 residues. Trimming cost V 4 bases and J 0 bases, with 12 bases left between them. Germline CDR1 KGHDR, CDR2 SFDVKD. CDR3 loop: CATSDTPAVSNQPQHF. The CDR3 nucleotides are TGTGCCACCAGTGACACCCCGGCGGTTAGCAATCAGCCCCAGCATTTT.

This clonotype was found many times. Here the CDR3 reads CASSPPFTDTQYF. DNA of the CDR3: TGTGCCAGCAGTCCTCCTTTCACAGATACGCAGTATTTT. The V call is TRBV6-5, the J call TRBJ2-3, with no clear D. There are 13 residues in the CDR3. CDR1 is MNHEY, CDR2 SVGAGI, per germline. Trimming removed 5 bases at V and 2 bases at J, with 8 bases between.

A few counts support this clonotype. The rearrangement links TRBV19 to TRBJ2-7; D is undetermined. CDR3 length: 13 residues. Trimming shortened V by 5 bases and J by 4 bases, and 12 bases separated the two germline ends. The germline V gene encodes CDR1 LNHDA and CDR2 SQIVND (reference sequence). As DNA, the CDR3 is TGTGCCAGTAGTCTTAACAAAGGATACGAGCAGTACTTC. Its protein product is CASSLNKGYEQYF.

This sequence joins TRBV14 and TRBJ2-5; D remains ambiguous. The length of the CDR3 is 11 residues. Trimming left V 1 base short and J 7 bases short, with 4 bases between. Germline V CDR1 and CDR2: SGHDN, FVKESK. DNA of the CDR3: TGTGCCAGCAGCCAAGGCGGGACCCAGTACTTC. As protein: CASSQGGTQYF.

This clonotype has a handful of counts. V usage is TRBV4-3 and J usage is TRBJ1-4; a possible D gene is TRBD1 (5 bases). This CDR3 has 14 residues. Germline assignment: CDR1 LGHNA and CDR2 YSLEER. V dropped 0 bases and J dropped 5 bases, with 7 bases sitting between them. The DNA of the CDR3 is TGCGCCAGCAGCCAAGAATGGGGCAATGAAAAACTGTTTTTT. Its translation is CASSQEWGNEKLFF.

This clonotype has only a few counts. The chain uses TRBV5-6 and TRBJ2-1; D call uncertain. The ends were cut back, 0 bases at V and 5 bases at J, with 6 bases in the middle. Germline-derived CDR1 and CDR2 are SGHDT and YYEEEE. The CDR3 runs to 13 residues. The CDR3, as DNA: TGTGCCAGCAGCTTGGGCCCAAACAATGAGCAGTTCTTC. It encodes CASSLGPNNEQFF.

The CDR3 nucleotides are TGTGCCAGCAGTTTAAGGACAGGGACAGGCTACACCTTC. It specifies CASSLRTGTGYTF. The rearrangement links TRBV27 to TRBJ1-2; 8 positions match TRBD1. This CDR3 contains 13 residues. Germline V gene data show CDR1 as MNHEY and CDR2 as SMNVEV (reference sequence). V lost 2 bases and J lost 8; bases outside the gene matches: 4.

This clonotype has only a few counts. The chain is built from TRBV2 and TRBJ1-1; TRBD1 matches 8 bases. Unmatched junction bases numbered 7, after V lost 6 bases and J lost 1 base. The CDR3 spans 15 residues. Germline CDR1 and CDR2: SNHLY and FYNNEI. In nucleotides, the CDR3 is TGTGCCAGCAGGGATGGACAGGGATCGAACACTGAAGCTTTCTTT. Its protein is CASRDGQGSNTEAFF.

The CDR3 DNA sequence: TGTGCCAGCAGCCGACTAGCGGGAGATGGAGATACGCAGTATTTT. Translation: CASSRLAGDGDTQYF. The rearrangement links TRBV7-8 to TRBJ2-3, with TRBD2 matching over 12 bases. This CDR3 is built from 15 residues. V lost 5 bases, J lost 5 bases, and 5 bases stayed unmatched. The germline V gene has CDR1 SGHVS and CDR2 FQNEAQ.

The CDR3 loop reads CASGGTGGSYEQYF. CDR3 bases: TGTGCCAGCGGAGGAACGGGAGGGTCCTACGAGCAGTACTTC. The rearrangement uses TRBV2 and TRBJ2-7; TRBD2 matches 8 bases. The CDR3 has 14 residues. The germline V gene has CDR1 SNHLY and CDR2 FYNNEI. Trimming removed 8 bases from V and 1 base from J; junction bases left unmatched: 7.

V usage is TRBV27 and J usage is TRBJ2-1; 9 nucleotides agree with TRBD2. Germline CDR1 is MNHEY and CDR2 is SMNVEV (reference sequence). J lost 2 bases, V lost 2 bases, and 4 bases had no gene match. The CDR3 totals 16 residues. The CDR3 is CASSLAGGLPYNEQFF. CDR3 DNA: TGTGCCAGCAGTTTAGCGGGAGGGCTACCCTACAATGAGCAGTTCTTC.

This clonotype was counted once. In DNA, the CDR3 is TGTGCCACCAGGGATGCGGGGAGTGAGACCCAGTACTTC. It codes for CATRDAGSETQYF. V and J are TRBV15 and TRBJ2-5; D might be TRBD2 (6 bases). Germline CDR1 LNHNV, CDR2 YYDKDF (reference sequence). This CDR3 is built from 13 residues. Trimming left V 6 bases short and J 5 bases short, with 13 bases between.

The V gene is TRBV5-6, the J gene TRBJ1-1; tentative D call: TRBD1 (5 bases). Trimming took off 3 bases at V and 2 bases at J, with 11 bases between the two ends. This CDR3 spans 14 amino acids. Germline V lookup: CDR1 SGHDT, CDR2 YYEEEE. CDR3 amino acids: CASSSGRLNTEAFF. The CDR3 region has the DNA TGTGCCAGCAGCTCGGGACGGCTTAACACTGAAGCTTTCTTT.

This clonotype was seen once. V and J are TRBV2 and TRBJ1-1; D unresolved. The CDR3 is 15 residues long. CDR1 and CDR2 (germline): SNHLY, FYNNEI. Trimming took 3 bases from V and 3 from J, leaving 14 bases between them. This chain's CDR3 is CASSEWLARDTEAFF. CDR3 DNA sequence: TGTGCCAGCAGTGAGTGGTTGGCGAGAGACACTGAAGCTTTCTTT.

The table lists this clonotype with many counts. The chain couples TRBV11-2 to TRBJ2-5; weak D call: TRBD2 (5 bases). The CDR3 runs to 13 residues. V was clipped by 1 base and J by 3 bases, with 6 bases between them. Germline CDR1 SGHAT, CDR2 FQNNGV. The CDR3 sequence is CASSLVGEETQYF. The CDR3 DNA sequence: TGTGCCAGCAGCTTAGTCGGGGAAGAGACCCAGTACTTC.

The V call is TRBV15, the J call TRBJ1-4; 8 positions agree with TRBD1. The CDR3 is 18 amino acids. CDR1 and CDR2 from the germline V gene are LNHNV and YYDKDF (reference sequence). V was pared by 5 bases and J by 0 bases, with 11 bases of the junction left unmatched. CDR3 DNA sequence: TGTGCCACCAGCGGAGGGACAGGCCATTCCGCAACTAATGAAAAACTGTTTTTT. Amino acids: CATSGGTGHSATNEKLFF.